These 8 T cell receptor beta chains came from one sample sequenced in a study of T cells in Graves' hyperthyroidism and ophthalmopathy. The CDR3 regions of TCR beta were amplified from RNA transcripts. First-round RT-PCR with HTBI primers amplified the TCR CDR3 region. TCRdb passed the multiplex PCR reads through MiXCR, listing each CDR3 protein once. Of hundreds of thousands of distinct CDR3 sequences listed, just over 45% are singletons. Sequenced material: peripheral blood or thyroid tissue (not recorded which). These receptors originate from a woman in her late teens or twenties with Graves' hyperthyroidism.

This clonotype was observed at least ten times. The V call is TRBV19, the J call TRBJ1-2; TRBD1 matches 9 bases. The trim removed 8 bases at V and 5 bases at J, leaving 6 bases unmatched. Germline CDR1 and CDR2: LNHDA and SQIVND (reference sequence). The CDR3 has 13 amino acids. For the CDR3, the DNA is TGTGCCAGTCATCCGGGACAGGGTTATGGCTACACCTTC. It yields the protein CASHPGQGYGYTF.

Worth noting for this clonotype: Possible read error: a much larger clone is one base away. This chain uses TRBV10-3 with TRBJ2-7, with D possibly TRBD2 on 6 matching bases. This CDR3 region has 14 residues. Looked up from germline, CDR1 is ENHRY and CDR2 is SYGVKD. The DNA for the CDR3 is TGTGCCATCAGCCCCAGCGGGTATACCTACGAGCAGTGCTTC. Translated: CAISPSGYTYEQCF.

The chain couples TRBV9 to TRBJ2-7; a weak D match, TRBD2 (6 bases). CDR3 length: 13 residues. CDR1 is SGDLS and CDR2 is YYNGEE in the germline V gene. V lost 3 bases and J lost 11, with 18 bases in between. The CDR3 DNA sequence: TGTGCCAGCAGCGCGGGGATGACTTCGGGGGAGTACTTC. This translates into CASSAGMTSGEYF.

A note on this clonotype: It may be a read error: a sequence one base away is much more abundant. V and J are TRBV7-9 and TRBJ1-6; D not resolved. CDR1 and CDR2 (germline): SEHNR, FQNEAQ (reference sequence). The CDR3 has 14 amino acids. The CDR3 bases are TGTGCCAGCAGCTTACTGGCCTATAATACACCCCTCCACTTT. Translating gives CASSLLAYNTPLHF.

The CDR3 DNA follows: TGTGCCAGCAGTTACGGGTCCACCTCCTACGAGCAGTACTTC. Translated: CASSYGSTSYEQYF. The chain couples TRBV6-5 to TRBJ2-7; D gene ambiguous. Trimming removed 2 bases at V and 0 bases at J, with 8 bases between. Germline V lookup: CDR1 MNHEY, CDR2 SVGAGI. This CDR3 region has 14 residues.

This clonotype was picked up many times. The rearrangement links TRBV10-3 to TRBJ1-2; 8 nucleotides agree with TRBD1. Per the germline V gene, CDR1 is ENHRY and CDR2 is SYGVKD. The CDR3 runs 14 residues. Losses at the gene ends were 6 bases for V and 4 bases for J; bases not matched to a gene: 7. The CDR3 DNA is TGTGCCATCAGCAGGACAGGGTTTAGCTATGGCTACACCTTC. This codes for CAISRTGFSYGYTF.

About this clonotype itself: An end of the junction differs from the germline gene, which may be a read error. The chain joins TRBV7-6 to TRBJ1-1; D possibly corresponds to TRBD1 (5 bases). CDR1 and CDR2 (germline): SGHVS, FNYEAQ. The CDR3 extends over 13 amino acids. CDR3 nucleotides: TGTGCCAGCAGCTTAGCGCCAACAGGTGAAGCTCTCTTT. This gives the protein CASSLAPTGEALF.

This clonotype was detected only a few times. This sequence joins TRBV15 and TRBJ2-7; no definite D call. Germline CDR1 is LNHNV and CDR2 is YYDKDF (reference sequence). The CDR3 is made up of 13 amino acids. V lost 1 base and J 4 bases, leaving 8 bases between the germline ends. This CDR3 is CATSRGELYEQYF. CDR3 nucleotide sequence: TGTGCCACCAGCAGAGGGGAACTATACGAGCAGTACTTC.